Given below is one T cell receptor (beta chain) in context. The table came from immunoSEQ multiplex PCR; TCRdb's copy has only in-frame clones and leaves some out. The sample shows roughly 8,500 clones, over 70% of them seen only once. The source of the sample is a study of blood T cell repertoires in COVID-19. Across the whole study: The United States, Italy and Spain were the sources of the acute and convalescent COVID-19 samples. Nucleic acid was either cDNA or gDNA, and it came from T cells, B-cell-depleted T cells, or PBMCs.

Germline CDR1 and CDR2: SGHVS and FQNEAQ. V lost 1 base and J 0 bases, leaving 7 bases between the germline ends. This CDR3 is 15 amino acids long. Material: peripheral blood. The genes are TRBV7-8 and TRBJ1-3; no reliable D call. This clonotype was obtained from a man aged 65 to 79 with active COVID-19. CDR3 in amino acids: CASSLVRGSGNTIYF. CDR3 coding DNA: TGTGCCAGCAGCTTAGTCCGGGGCTCTGGAAACACCATATATTTT.